The clone carrying this T cell receptor beta chain occurred a few times. Its antigen is unknown. Per donor, one heparinised blood draw averaged around 110 mL. This sample was included in a study of beta chain features in type 1 diabetes. Findings and caveats of the study: When Type 1 diabetes patients were examined, their TCRB CDR3s proved moderately but significantly shorter in all four CD4+ subsets.

Germline V CDR1 and CDR2: SGHRS, YFSETQ. With V trimmed by 0 bases and J by 2 bases, 7 bases remained unmatched. The CDR3 extends over 17 amino acids. The whole isolated RNA underwent reverse transcription, so sequencing captured expressed TCRB transcripts. TCRdb's table, derived via immunoSEQ multiplex PCR, lists solely in-frame clones and lacks some. The profile covers roughly 730,000 clones, with around 15% appearing a single time and 0.02% to 0.025% taken by the ten largest. The clonotype comes from a man younger than 35 with type 1 diabetes. The specimen sequenced was naive CD4+ T cells from blood. The V and J genes are TRBV5-1 and TRBJ2-1, with 8 bases lining up with TRBD2. The CDR3 sequence: CASSLAAGGPTYNEQFF. In DNA, the CDR3 is TGCGCCAGCAGCTTGGCGGCGGGGGGCCCCACCTACAATGAGCAGTTCTTC.